Presented here are 22 T cell receptor beta chains from one specimen sequenced in a study of T cell changes during pregnancy in multiple sclerosis. This table comes from immunoSEQ multiplex PCR, and its TCRdb copy is limited to in-frame clones, with some not included. The sample includes 85,000 to 95,000 clones, 90% to 95% of them seen just once. The specimen was peripheral blood, collected after pregnancy. These receptors all come from a female donor in good health, enrolled as a control in a pregnancy study.

The gene calls are TRBV11-2 and TRBJ1-3; 9 positions match TRBD1. The trim removed 4 bases at V and 2 bases at J, leaving 3 bases unmatched. The CDR3 consists of 15 residues. Germline V gene sequence: CDR1 SGHAT, CDR2 FQNNGV. DNA for the CDR3: TGTGCCAGCAGCTCCCGACAGGGGGCTGGAAACACCATATATTTT. It translates to CASSSRQGAGNTIYF.

The rearrangement joins TRBV27 to TRBJ2-2, with TRBD1 matching 8 bases. CDR1 and CDR2 (germline): MNHEY, SMNVEV (reference sequence). J gave up 6 bases and V 6 bases, and 15 bases lay outside the gene matches. The CDR3 loop spans 17 amino acids. CDR3 amino acids: CASSPMEVRGLPGELFF. The CDR3 nucleotides are TGTGCCAGCAGCCCCATGGAGGTCAGGGGGCTTCCCGGGGAGCTGTTTTTT.

The genes are TRBV19 and TRBJ1-3; the D gene is possibly TRBD1 (6 bases). The CDR3 extends over 15 amino acids. The germline V gene encodes CDR1 LNHDA and CDR2 SQIVND (reference sequence). Deletions cut 4 bases from V and 0 bases from J, with 10 bases between. This CDR3 reads CASSRQEISGNTIYF. The DNA for the CDR3 is TGTGCCAGTAGTAGACAGGAAATCTCTGGAAACACCATATATTTT.

This chain uses TRBV7-9 with TRBJ1-4; 8 bases line up with TRBD1. In germline, CDR1 is SEHNR, CDR2 FQNEAQ (reference sequence). V dropped 6 bases and J dropped 7; count of bases not matched to a gene: 7. This CDR3 region has 14 residues. This CDR3 is CASRSGQGGEKLFF. In nucleotides, the CDR3 is TGTGCCAGCAGATCTGGACAGGGCGGTGAAAAACTGTTTTTT.

This chain joins TRBV10-2 and TRBJ2-7, with unresolved D. The V gene lost 3 bases and the J gene lost 0 bases, with 9 bases spanning the gap. CDR1 is WSHSY and CDR2 is SAAADI in the germline V gene. The CDR3 extends over 14 amino acids. The CDR3 reads CASSDQKNSYEQYF. In DNA form, the CDR3 reads TGCGCCAGCAGTGACCAGAAAAACTCCTACGAGCAGTACTTC.

The rearrangement uses TRBV6-1 and TRBJ1-1, with a tentative D call TRBD1 (6 bases). V dropped 0 bases and J dropped 3 bases, with 23 bases sitting between them. The CDR3 spans 19 residues. In germline, CDR1 is MNHNS, CDR2 SASEGT. The CDR3 coding sequence is TGTGCCAGCAGTGAAGCTAGGGGGATCTCAGGACCGCGGGACACTGAAGCTTTCTTT. Translating it yields CASSEARGISGPRDTEAFF.

CDR3 region: CASSPSTGGRELFF. The CDR3, as DNA: TGTGCCAGCAGTCCTTCTACAGGGGGCAGGGAGCTGTTTTTT. V and J are TRBV7-6 and TRBJ2-2, with 9 bases lining up with TRBD1. The CDR3 sequence is 14 residues long. Trimming cost V 6 bases and J 9 bases; bases outside gene matches: 8. Germline V CDR1 and CDR2: SGHVS, FNYEAQ.

The chain combines TRBV14 with TRBJ1-2, with TRBD1 matching 11 bases. The germline gives CDR1 SGHDN, CDR2 FVKESK. The ends lost 8 bases at V and 2 bases at J; junction bases unmatched: 4. This CDR3 spans 14 amino acids. In DNA form, the CDR3 reads TGTGCCAGCGGGGACAGGGGGATGAACTATGGCTACACCTTC. This gives the protein CASGDRGMNYGYTF. Full variable domain (missing parts from reference TRBV14 and TRBJ1-2): EAGVTQFPSHSVIEKGQTVTLRCDPISGHDNLYWYRRVMGKEIKFLLHFVKESKQDESGMPNNRFLAERTGGTYSTLKVQPAELEDSGVYFCASGDRGMNYGYTFGSGTRLTVV.

This chain connects TRBV27 to TRBJ1-3; TRBD1 might be the D (5 bases). This CDR3 is built from 16 residues. Germline lookup yields CDR1 MNHEY and CDR2 SMNVEV (reference sequence). V dropped 5 bases and J dropped 1 base, with 15 bases sitting between them. CDR3 sequence: CASSPNQGVSGNTIYF. Written as DNA, the CDR3 is TGTGCCAGCAGTCCCAACCAAGGGGTTTCTGGAAACACCATATATTTT.

This clone has only one observation. The chain joins TRBV9 to TRBJ2-1; D is possibly TRBD1 (5 bases). The germline V and J ends were trimmed by 0 bases and 5 bases, with 15 bases remaining between them. CDR3 size: 16 residues. Germline V gives CDR1 SGDLS, CDR2 YYNGEE. In DNA, the CDR3 is TGTGCCAGCAGCGTAGCCCCATGGGGCTTGAACAATGAGCAGTTCTTC. Protein: CASSVAPWGLNNEQFF. Looking up the rest from reference TRBV9 and TRBJ2-1 gives the full variable domain: DSGVTQTPKHLITATGQRVTLRCSPRSGDLSVYWYQQSLDQGLQFLIQYYNGEERAKGNILERFSAQQFPDLHSELNLSSLELGDSALYFCASSVAPWGLNNEQFFGPGTRLTVL.

This chain joins TRBV4-2 and TRBJ2-3, with 14 bases identical to TRBD2. The CDR3 has 17 amino acids. V was pared by 1 base and J by 5 bases, with 5 bases of the junction left unmatched. Germline V lookup: CDR1 LGHNA, CDR2 YNFKEQ. In DNA, the CDR3 is TGTGCCAGCAGCCAAGGACTAGCGGGGGGGCAAAGAGATACGCAGTATTTT. This gives the protein CASSQGLAGGQRDTQYF.

The DNA for the CDR3 is TGTGCCAGCAGCTTGGGACAGGGAGAGACCCAGTACTTC. As protein: CASSLGQGETQYF. V usage is TRBV5-6 and J usage is TRBJ2-5; 7 bases agree with TRBD1. The trim removed 0 bases at V and 4 bases at J, leaving 0 bases unmatched. CDR3 length equals 13 residues. CDR1 SGHDT and CDR2 YYEEEE come from the germline V gene.

This clone showed up just once. The rearrangement uses TRBV10-3 and TRBJ1-2; possibly TRBD1 for D (6 bases). Germline CDR1 is ENHRY and CDR2 is SYGVKD. The CDR3 consists of 15 residues. V was clipped by 4 bases and J by 3 bases, with 15 bases between them. The CDR3 nucleotides read TGTGCCATCAGTGTCGGGGTGACAGGAGACTATGGCTACACCTTC. Translating it yields CAISVGVTGDYGYTF.

The chain combines TRBV6-6 with TRBJ2-6; a weak D match, TRBD2 (5 bases). CDR3 length: 16 amino acids. Germline V CDR1 and CDR2: MNHNY, SVGAGI (reference sequence). V was cut by 5 bases and J by 0 bases, with 11 bases left in between. The CDR3 DNA sequence: TGTGCCAGCAGTCCGACCGGGGTCTCTGGGGCCAACGTCCTGACTTTC. Residues: CASSPTGVSGANVLTF.

This chain connects TRBV9 to TRBJ2-2; D is possibly TRBD1 (5 bases). CDR3 size: 16 residues. The germline V gene has CDR1 SGDLS and CDR2 YYNGEE. V was clipped by 7 bases and J by 9 bases, with 25 bases between them. As DNA, the CDR3 is TGTGCCAGCGACAGTGAACCGAACCTACGGACCAGGGAGCTGTTTTTT. It encodes CASDSEPNLRTRELFF. The entire variable domain, with the rest obtained from reference TRBV9 and TRBJ2-2, is as follows: DSGVTQTPKHLITATGQRVTLRCSPRSGDLSVYWYQQSLDQGLQFLIQYYNGEERAKGNILERFSAQQFPDLHSELNLSSLELGDSALYFCASDSEPNLRTRELFFGEGSRLTVL.

This clone has only a few counts. The chain joins TRBV27 to TRBJ1-1; D remains unclear. The CDR3 contains 13 residues. Germline V lookup: CDR1 MNHEY, CDR2 SMNVEV (reference sequence). V was shortened by 2 bases and J by 5 bases, with 9 bases between the two germline ends. This chain's CDR3 is CASSLELGTEAFF. CDR3 in DNA: TGTGCCAGCAGTTTAGAACTAGGGACTGAAGCTTTCTTT.

The gene calls are TRBV20-1 and TRBJ1-2; no firm D call. V lost 4 bases, J lost 2 bases, and 5 bases lay in between. The germline V gene has CDR1 DFQATT and CDR2 SNEGSKA (reference sequence). The CDR3 is made up of 11 amino acids. The CDR3 loop reads CSANRNYGYTF. The CDR3, as DNA: TGCAGTGCTAACCGGAACTATGGCTACACCTTC.

The chain carries TRBV2 and TRBJ2-5, with D maybe TRBD1 (7 bases). Trimming stripped 6 bases from V and 4 bases from J, with 12 bases between. The CDR3 consists of 13 residues. Germline V gene sequence: CDR1 SNHLY, CDR2 FYNNEI. The CDR3 DNA reads as TGTGCCAGCAGGGGGACAGCGGGAGAGACCCAGTACTTC. Translation: CASRGTAGETQYF.

The DNA of the CDR3 is TGTGCCAGCAGTGCCAGGACAGGGACCAACACCGGGGAGCTGTTTTTT. It translates to CASSARTGTNTGELFF. The chain combines TRBV6-1 with TRBJ2-2, with 8 bases aligning to TRBD1. The CDR3 spans 16 residues. V lost 4 bases and J lost 2; bases outside the gene matches: 6. CDR1 is MNHNS, CDR2 SASEGT, per germline.

This clone was seen more than once but under ten times. This chain uses TRBV27 with TRBJ2-7, with D perhaps matching TRBD1 (5 bases). Between the trimmed V and J ends, which lost 3 bases and 3 bases, there was a span of 9 bases. Germline V gene sequence: CDR1 MNHEY, CDR2 SMNVEV (reference sequence). The CDR3 runs to 13 residues. CDR3 sequence: CASSLDTRYEQYF. The CDR3, as DNA: TGTGCCAGCAGTTTGGACACGCGCTACGAGCAGTACTTC.

DNA for the CDR3: TGCGCCAGCAGCCCGACAGGGGGAGGAACAGATACGCAGTATTTT. This translates into CASSPTGGGTDTQYF. The chain recombines TRBV4-3 with TRBJ2-3; 9 positions agree with TRBD1. Germline V gene sequence: CDR1 LGHNA, CDR2 YSLEER. The V and J ends lost 4 bases and 3 bases, in that order; junction bases with no gene match: 5. The CDR3 is 15 amino acids.

The J gene is TRBJ1-2, the V gene TRBV11-1, with D possibly being TRBD1 (6 bases). Trimming stripped 2 bases from V and 8 bases from J, with 12 bases between. Germline V gives CDR1 SGHAT, CDR2 FQDESV (reference sequence). The CDR3 is 13 amino acids. CDR3 sequence (DNA): TGTGCCAGCAGCTTAAGCCCTACAGGGGGCTACACCTTC. Translation: CASSLSPTGGYTF.